Shown below are 4 T cell receptor beta chains from a single sample sequenced in a study of blood T cell repertoires in COVID-19. The data were produced by immunoSEQ multiplex PCR, yet TCRdb's version contains in-frame clones alone and is incomplete. The data hold about 200,000 clones, with 88% observed a single time. The material sequenced was peripheral blood. The receptors were gathered from a man younger than 30 with active or convalescent COVID-19.

The V gene is TRBV14, the J gene TRBJ2-3; TRBD2 matches at 8 bases. The junction had 7 bases not matched to a gene; V was cut back by 3 bases and J by 2 bases. The CDR3 has 16 amino acids. The germline CDR1 and CDR2 sequences are SGHDN and FVKESK. This chain's CDR3 is CASSQRSGSVTDTQYF. CDR3 coding DNA: TGTGCCAGCAGCCAGCGGAGCGGGAGTGTCACAGATACGCAGTATTTT.

The chain combines TRBV5-4 with TRBJ2-1; possibly TRBD2 for D (5 bases). Germline V lookup: CDR1 SGHNT, CDR2 YYREEE (reference sequence). Between the trimmed V and J ends, which lost 0 bases and 4 bases, there was a span of 11 bases. This CDR3 comprises 15 residues. CDR3 residues: CASSLVGGSYNEQFF. For the CDR3, the DNA is TGTGCCAGCAGCTTGGTAGGTGGGAGTTACAATGAGCAGTTCTTC.

The rearrangement links TRBV9 to TRBJ1-1; D might be TRBD1 (5 bases). Trimming cost V 0 bases and J 0 bases, with 9 bases left between them. Germline values: CDR1 SGDLS, CDR2 YYNGEE. The CDR3 runs to 15 residues. As DNA, the CDR3 is TGTGCCAGCAGCGTAGGCGACAGAATGAACACTGAAGCTTTCTTT. Translation: CASSVGDRMNTEAFF. The full variable domain, completed using reference TRBV9 and TRBJ1-1, is DSGVTQTPKHLITATGQRVTLRCSPRSGDLSVYWYQQSLDQGLQFLIQYYNGEERAKGNILERFSAQQFPDLHSELNLSSLELGDSALYFCASSVGDRMNTEAFFGQGTRLTVV.

The chain recombines TRBV5-1 with TRBJ1-2, with a possible D match to TRBD1 (6 bases). V was pared by 2 bases and J by 4 bases, with 9 bases between. The CDR3 is 13 residues long. CDR1 SGHRS and CDR2 YFSETQ come from the germline V gene. The CDR3 sequence is CASSFLQGYGYTF. The CDR3, as DNA: TGCGCCAGCAGCTTCCTACAGGGCTATGGCTACACCTTC.